This T cell receptor (beta chain) was recovered during a study of blood T cell repertoires in COVID-19. In the original analysis: Estimation of nucleated cell counts was performed using reference gene primer amplification. Clones were read by immunoSEQ multiplex PCR, and TCRdb kept only the in-frame ones, dropping some. V and J calls plus clone size are reproduced from that table; the DNA served to infer D and trimming. The sample lists approximately 270,000 clones; about 85% were seen once. The J segment lost 1 base and the V segment lost 5 bases, leaving 5 bases of the junction unmatched. The CDR3 totals 15 residues. Germline values: CDR1 SGHRS, CDR2 YFSETQ.

Sample: peripheral blood. The source of this sequence is a human donor with COVID-19, enrolled during active disease. The donor label of this sample is uncertain. The V gene is TRBV5-1, the J gene TRBJ1-1; 10 bases are a match to TRBD1. This chain's CDR3 is CASSRDRGGNTEAFF. CDR3 DNA sequence: TGCGCCAGCAGTCGGGACAGGGGAGGGAACACTGAAGCTTTCTTT.